The sequence of this TCR beta chain was determined in a study of shared clonotypes between healthy human individuals. Study details: Each donor had three CD4 naive, three CD4 memory, two CD8 naive and one CD8 memory plate. Study results and caveats: Sequencing depth was expected to affect clonotype sharing among donors.

This clone was seen only a few times. Antigen specificity is unknown. V shed 8 bases and J shed 8 bases, with 15 bases lying between them. The CDR3 has 13 residues. Germline V gene sequence: CDR1 SEHNR, CDR2 FQNEAQ (reference sequence). Using immunoSEQ multiplex PCR, the repertoire was profiled, and TCRdb retains in-frame clones only, with some absent. Here the sample spans over a million clones, approximately 80% being singletons. This TCR came from a young man in good health. Some clones in this sample may be carry-over from other donors' samples. This chain connects TRBV7-9 to TRBJ1-4; TRBD1 might be the D (6 bases). Sequencing used memory CD4+ T cells from PBMCs. Subset indicated: CD45RA-negative fraction. The CDR3 DNA reads as TGTGCCAGCGCTAGGGGGGAAACGGAAAAACTGTTTTTT. Encoded protein: CASARGETEKLFF. The variable domain in full, completed from reference TRBV7-9 and TRBJ1-4, reads DTGVSQNPRHKITKRGQNVTFRCDPISEHNRLYWYRQTLGQGPEFLTYFQNEAQLEKSRLLSDRFSAERPKGSFSTLEIQRTEQGDSAMYLCASARGETEKLFFGSGTQLSVL.